The entry below describes one T cell receptor beta chain. Its antigen is still unknown. TCRdb's copy holds only in-frame clones and misses some; the assay was immunoSEQ multiplex PCR. The table shows under 2,500,000 clones, with around 95% occurring only once. CDR3 length equals 14 residues. Trimming shortened V by 5 bases and J by 12 bases, and 19 bases separated the two germline ends. From germline, CDR1 is MNHEY and CDR2 SMNVEV (reference sequence). The data were taken from a study of shared clonotypes between healthy human individuals. For the study at large: Aged between 18 and 49, the donors were two women and a few men. General observations from the study: Shared clonotypes across all four donors exceeded non-shared ones in generation probability.

Sequenced: naive CD4+ T cells sorted from blood. The subset is: CD45RA+ positively selected. The rearrangement links TRBV27 to TRBJ1-4; D gene unclear. The clonotype comes from a man younger than 30 in good health. The CDR3 spells CASSPGSAGRELFF. CDR3 DNA: TGTGCCAGCAGTCCCGGTTCCGCGGGGAGAGAACTGTTTTTT.